This T cell receptor beta chain derives from a study of shared clonotypes between healthy human individuals (dated by TCRdb to about 2020). A note on the overall study: The cohort comprised two women and three men aged 18 to 49 years. To estimate repertoire size and how much clonotype sharing occurs between individuals, the study deeply sequenced the blood TCR repertoires of several healthy adults. Leukapheresis yielded between about 0.85 and 10 billion PBMCs per donor. Different laboratories and diverse techniques were used to prepare libraries and sequence TCR repertoires, to increase sequencing depth and limit assay-specific biases. Per donor, three plates each were used for CD4 naive and CD4 memory, two for CD8 naive, and one for CD8 memory. The research as a whole found: Even with the large sequencing depth, rarefaction of the sorted-subset datasets indicated that sequencing was incomplete. Because the study included a small number of donors, the genetic and exposure-history diversity represented was limited. Sampling was restricted to blood, and TCR repertoires in tissues likely differ from the TCR repertoires found in blood. Pairwise subsampling led to the expectation that sequencing depth would affect the degree of clonotype sharing among donors. Compared with non-shared clonotypes, the clonotypes found in all four sorted-subset donors had higher generation probabilities. Sharing across several donors was observed for approximately 5% of naive CD4, 3% to 3.5% of naive CD8, 2.3% of memory CD4, and roughly 0.4% of memory CD8 clonotypes. Estimated clonotype richness was generally larger for naive than for memory subsets.

The donors were healthy, HIV-negative adults with no recently reported acute infections or vaccinations. Every donor was a Caucasian adult living in Nashville, Tennessee, USA. CD4+ T cells were enriched through magnetic negative selection, after which naive cells were positively selected on CD45RA and the remaining negative fraction served as the memory subset. After blood collection by leukapheresis, PBMCs were isolated using Ficoll-Histopaque density gradient centrifugation and then cryopreserved in the vapor phase of liquid nitrogen. Purity and quantity of every magnetically sorted T cell population were checked by analytical flow cytometry. Each sorted fraction had its genomic DNA isolated and then quantified by UV absorbance on a Nanodrop 2000c. Of note for this clone: Its antigen has not been determined. No base quality values were provided; no much bigger clone lies one nucleotide off.

TCR CDR3 regions were amplified from genomic DNA by multiplex PCR using the deep immunoSEQ assay. For each cell subset, the extracted genomic DNA was distributed evenly across all wells of several immunoSEQ 96-well plates, and each plate served as one replicate. For sorted subsets, roughly 200 ng genomic DNA, equal to tens of thousands of T cell genomes, was loaded into each replicate PCR. Purified libraries were measured with a Qubit 3.0 fluorometer, size-checked on a Bioanalyzer 2100, and measured again with the KAPA Library Quantification kit. Every immunoSEQ 96-well plate was sequenced on a dedicated single-read 150-cycle Illumina NextSeq 550 flow cell. In the source study's methods: Because the immunoSEQ output included only junctional sequences and no quality scores, the filtering could not be the same as the filtering used for full-length reads. To assign V/J genes and CDR3, sequences were annotated against IMGT germline references using PyIR, a Python wrapper for IgBLAST v1.9. Reads were filtered out if the reads had weak V/J assignments (E-value above 1e-6), no CDR3, stop codons, out-of-frame junctions, or ambiguous translated residues. V3J clonotypes were defined as sequences sharing an identical inferred V gene, J gene, and CDR3 amino acid sequence. Percentage overlap between repertoires was computed as shared unique clonotypes divided by the size of the smaller repertoire. Richness of each repertoire was evaluated using RTK rarefaction, the Chao1 estimator, and Recon v2.1 estimates of unobserved clonotypes. For all TCRbeta clonotypes obtained by the gDNA method from four donors, generation probabilities were computed with OLGA. TCRdb provides this immuneACCESS table in a form limited to in-frame rearrangements. Some clones are lacking; in checked studies, under half of them reflect an unresolved V gene, and why the rest are absent is not known. D and trimming come from the DNA, and the V and J calls and clone size come from that table. The sample data list about 680,000 clones, and under 80% of these were observed just once. The ten biggest clones cover over 1.5% of the sample.

Sequences SGHVS (CDR1) and FQNEAQ (CDR2) are obtained from the germline V gene. V loses 5 bases, J loses 7 bases, and the germline ends lie 26 bases apart. The CDR3 holds 17 amino acids from the cysteine to the phenylalanine. This entry keeps only the CDR3 DNA: 51 bases, framed from base 1. This sequence was found in a young woman in good health. This sequence uses TRBV7-8 and TRBJ2-5; the D region possibly corresponds to TRBD2 (6 bases align). Sequenced input: memory CD4+ T cells sorted from blood. In light of the paper, this sample's cell subset or site label describes: CD45RA-negative fraction. The sequence in DNA is TGTGCCAGCAGCCCCCCCTACCGGGACTCCCCGGCAGGGACCCAGTACTTC. Translated, this gives CASSPPYRDSPAGTQYF.